The rows below give T cell receptor beta chains drawn from one sample of a study of blood T cell repertoires in COVID-19. TCRdb keeps only in-frame clones here, not all; method: immunoSEQ multiplex PCR. The sample gives about 55,000 clones, roughly 86% of which show up once; 8.5% is in the top ten. The specimen sequenced was peripheral blood. The origin of the receptors is a man in his sixties with active COVID-19. CDR3s leave out the opening cysteine and the closing phenylalanine or tryptophan. The order of the fields is V gene, D gene, clone size, J gene, CDR3 protein. A D gene is named only where the DNA matches it firmly. Rows give clone size only sometimes, using once, few, many, or a class for an expanded clone.

V gene: TRBV6-1; D gene: TRBD2; clone size: -; J gene: TRBJ2-7; CDR3 protein: ASSEQKTSASSSEQY
V gene: TRBV6-5; D gene: -; clone size: -; J gene: TRBJ2-5; CDR3 protein: ASSAPGLETQY
V gene: TRBV5-6; D gene: -; clone size: -; J gene: TRBJ1-2; CDR3 protein: ASSLAAGVGYT
V gene: TRBV27; D gene: TRBD1; clone size: -; J gene: TRBJ2-7; CDR3 protein: ASSPLGDRADEQY
V gene: TRBV30; D gene: -; clone size: few; J gene: TRBJ1-2; CDR3 protein: AWSRNYGYT
V gene: TRBV18; D gene: -; clone size: -; J gene: TRBJ2-4; CDR3 protein: ASSPPRVAKNIQY
V gene: TRBV14; D gene: -; clone size: few; J gene: TRBJ1-2; CDR3 protein: ASSQDFQAGGYT
V gene: TRBV12-5; D gene: TRBD1; clone size: -; J gene: TRBJ2-7; CDR3 protein: ASGTGTGGLSYEQY
V gene: TRBV2; D gene: TRBD2; clone size: once; J gene: TRBJ2-5; CDR3 protein: ASSEDGSGRAEEETQY
V gene: TRBV5-5; D gene: TRBD2; clone size: -; J gene: TRBJ2-1; CDR3 protein: ASSPGLAAYNEQF
V gene: TRBV15; D gene: TRBD2; clone size: -; J gene: TRBJ2-7; CDR3 protein: ATSPSSGSSYEQY
V gene: TRBV28; D gene: -; clone size: -; J gene: TRBJ1-2; CDR3 protein: AGGGGLYGYT
V gene: TRBV5-1; D gene: TRBD1; clone size: -; J gene: TRBJ1-5; CDR3 protein: ASSEDRASGQPQH
V gene: TRBV4-1; D gene: TRBD1; clone size: -; J gene: TRBJ1-5; CDR3 protein: ASSRDRGYDSNQPQH
V gene: TRBV10-3; D gene: TRBD2; clone size: few; J gene: TRBJ2-5; CDR3 protein: AISAQLAGGQETQY
V gene: TRBV6-5; D gene: TRBD2; clone size: -; J gene: TRBJ2-7; CDR3 protein: ASSGTSGRVYEQY
V gene: TRBV24-1; D gene: TRBD2; clone size: once; J gene: TRBJ2-1; CDR3 protein: ATSECGRAKNEQF
V gene: TRBV28; D gene: TRBD2; clone size: once; J gene: TRBJ2-3; CDR3 protein: ASSFVGTSGRITSTDTQY
V gene: TRBV11-2; D gene: -; clone size: -; J gene: TRBJ2-1; CDR3 protein: ASSLGQNNEQF
V gene: TRBV6-5; D gene: -; clone size: few; J gene: TRBJ1-1; CDR3 protein: ASSPGSMNTEAF
V gene: TRBV4-2; D gene: TRBD1; clone size: -; J gene: TRBJ1-5; CDR3 protein: ASSQGTGVKSPPQH
V gene: TRBV19; D gene: TRBD2; clone size: -; J gene: TRBJ2-1; CDR3 protein: ASSMGGGLAGAAGEQF
V gene: TRBV6-6; D gene: TRBD2; clone size: -; J gene: TRBJ2-1; CDR3 protein: ASSSSGSIYNEQF
V gene: TRBV6-5; D gene: TRBD1; clone size: -; J gene: TRBJ1-2; CDR3 protein: ASSYGGGTGDYGYT
V gene: TRBV9; D gene: -; clone size: -; J gene: TRBJ2-3; CDR3 protein: ASTLQGVGTGTQY
V gene: TRBV9; D gene: -; clone size: -; J gene: TRBJ2-3; CDR3 protein: ASSVGGARGTDTQY
V gene: TRBV5-1; D gene: -; clone size: -; J gene: TRBJ1-5; CDR3 protein: ASSLVPGGGGGNQPQH
V gene: TRBV5-1; D gene: -; clone size: -; J gene: TRBJ1-2; CDR3 protein: ASSLAGSGNYGYT
V gene: TRBV6-5; D gene: -; clone size: -; J gene: TRBJ1-1; CDR3 protein: ASTLLGAGTEAF
V gene: TRBV7-6; D gene: -; clone size: few; J gene: TRBJ2-2; CDR3 protein: ASSLMAGPNTGELF
V gene: TRBV5-4; D gene: -; clone size: -; J gene: TRBJ2-1; CDR3 protein: ASSFITNEQF
V gene: TRBV7-9; D gene: TRBD1; clone size: once; J gene: TRBJ2-2; CDR3 protein: ASSRQGATGELF
V gene: TRBV9; D gene: TRBD2; clone size: -; J gene: TRBJ2-7; CDR3 protein: ASSVEGLGYEQY
V gene: TRBV4-2; D gene: -; clone size: -; J gene: TRBJ2-1; CDR3 protein: ASSQDFSLDEQF
V gene: TRBV15; D gene: -; clone size: -; J gene: TRBJ2-3; CDR3 protein: ATSRGGADTQY
V gene: TRBV10-3; D gene: -; clone size: -; J gene: TRBJ2-2; CDR3 protein: AISGRTYTGELF
V gene: TRBV2; D gene: TRBD2; clone size: -; J gene: TRBJ2-5; CDR3 protein: ASSKGLAGVETQY
V gene: TRBV29-1; D gene: -; clone size: few; J gene: TRBJ1-5; CDR3 protein: SVAAAGGTQPQH
V gene: TRBV28; D gene: -; clone size: -; J gene: TRBJ1-4; CDR3 protein: ASSTAEPANEKLF
V gene: TRBV3-1/TRBV3-2; D gene: -; clone size: -; J gene: TRBJ1-5; CDR3 protein: ASSQGGYRDSNQPQH
V gene: TRBV2; D gene: -; clone size: -; J gene: TRBJ2-1; CDR3 protein: ASRGPVTSIYYNEQF
V gene: TRBV19; D gene: TRBD2; clone size: once; J gene: TRBJ2-1; CDR3 protein: ASSMTGAGGGNEQF
V gene: TRBV7-3; D gene: -; clone size: -; J gene: TRBJ2-3; CDR3 protein: ASSLSRGTSTDTQY
V gene: TRBV9; D gene: TRBD2; clone size: -; J gene: TRBJ2-2; CDR3 protein: ASSVGLAGVTGELF
V gene: TRBV4-1; D gene: TRBD1; clone size: -; J gene: TRBJ1-5; CDR3 protein: ASSQGPTGGGQPQH
V gene: TRBV19; D gene: -; clone size: -; J gene: TRBJ1-6; CDR3 protein: ASSLPGTLDSPLH